This T cell receptor beta chain derives from a study of vaccination effects on CD4 cells after COVID-19. Study information: Of the BNT162b2 and mRNA-1273 vaccines, participants received two doses of one or the other.

The protocol was immunoSEQ multiplex PCR, while the TCRdb copy is restricted to in-frame clones and leaves out a portion. The table has approximately 45,000 clones, 75% to 80% seen once; the top ten hold 10% to 15%. Notes on this clone: The antigen remains undetermined.

Germline V gives CDR1 SGHTA, CDR2 FQGTGA. CDR3 length: 16 amino acids. V was pared by 4 bases and J by 6 bases, with 11 bases of the junction left unmatched. Regarding the study as a whole: At late timepoints after vaccination, vaccine- and infection-induced clones shrank markedly. Convalescent patients were scarce in the study, and it lacked early post-infection timepoints. In convalescents, spike-reactive clones (those seen post-vaccine) were mainly new vaccine-induced clones.

Following a 10-day culture, CD4+ T cells were purified. The J gene is TRBJ2-1, the V gene TRBV7-3; 8 bases align to TRBD2. The source of this sequence is a human donor who had a prior SARS-CoV-2 infection. The sample in question was CD4+ T cells from PBMCs cultured without peptide, obtained before COVID-19 vaccination. The CDR3, as DNA: TGTGCCAGCAGCTCCCGGCCTGTTCGGGAGGGCAATGAGCAGTTCTTC. As protein: CASSSRPVREGNEQFF.